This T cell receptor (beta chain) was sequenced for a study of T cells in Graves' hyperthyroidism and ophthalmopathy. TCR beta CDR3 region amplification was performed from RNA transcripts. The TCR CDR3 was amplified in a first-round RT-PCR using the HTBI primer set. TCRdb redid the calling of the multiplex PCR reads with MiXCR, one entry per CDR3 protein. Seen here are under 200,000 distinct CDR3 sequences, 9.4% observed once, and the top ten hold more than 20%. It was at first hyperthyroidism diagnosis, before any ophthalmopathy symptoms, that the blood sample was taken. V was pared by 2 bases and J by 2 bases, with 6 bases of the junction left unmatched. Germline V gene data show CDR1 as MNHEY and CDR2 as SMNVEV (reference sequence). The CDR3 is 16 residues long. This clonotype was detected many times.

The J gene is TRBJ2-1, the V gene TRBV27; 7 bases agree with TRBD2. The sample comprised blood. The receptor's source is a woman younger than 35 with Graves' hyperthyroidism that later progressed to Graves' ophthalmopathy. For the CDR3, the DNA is TGTGCCAGCAGTTTAGTCCTAGCGGATACCTACAATGAGCAGTTCTTC. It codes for CASSLVLADTYNEQFF.